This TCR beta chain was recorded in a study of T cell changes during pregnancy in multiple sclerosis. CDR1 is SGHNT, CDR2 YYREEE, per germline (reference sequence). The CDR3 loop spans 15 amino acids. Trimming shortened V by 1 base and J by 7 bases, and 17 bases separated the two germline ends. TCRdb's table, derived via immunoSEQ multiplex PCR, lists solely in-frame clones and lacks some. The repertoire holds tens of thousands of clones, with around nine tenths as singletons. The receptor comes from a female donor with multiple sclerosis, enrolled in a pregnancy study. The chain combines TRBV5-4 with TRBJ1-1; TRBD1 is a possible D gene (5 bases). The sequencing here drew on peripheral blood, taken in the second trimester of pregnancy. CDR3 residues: CASSLRAGGSDEAFF. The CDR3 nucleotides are TGTGCCAGCAGCTTGAGGGCGGGGGGGAGTGATGAAGCTTTCTTT. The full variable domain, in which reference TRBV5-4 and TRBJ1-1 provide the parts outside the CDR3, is ETGVTQSPTHLIKTRGQQVTLRCSSQSGHNTVSWYQQALGQGPQFIFQYYREEENGRGNFPPRFSGLQFPNYSSELNVNALELDDSALYLCASSLRAGGSDEAFFGQGTRLTVV.